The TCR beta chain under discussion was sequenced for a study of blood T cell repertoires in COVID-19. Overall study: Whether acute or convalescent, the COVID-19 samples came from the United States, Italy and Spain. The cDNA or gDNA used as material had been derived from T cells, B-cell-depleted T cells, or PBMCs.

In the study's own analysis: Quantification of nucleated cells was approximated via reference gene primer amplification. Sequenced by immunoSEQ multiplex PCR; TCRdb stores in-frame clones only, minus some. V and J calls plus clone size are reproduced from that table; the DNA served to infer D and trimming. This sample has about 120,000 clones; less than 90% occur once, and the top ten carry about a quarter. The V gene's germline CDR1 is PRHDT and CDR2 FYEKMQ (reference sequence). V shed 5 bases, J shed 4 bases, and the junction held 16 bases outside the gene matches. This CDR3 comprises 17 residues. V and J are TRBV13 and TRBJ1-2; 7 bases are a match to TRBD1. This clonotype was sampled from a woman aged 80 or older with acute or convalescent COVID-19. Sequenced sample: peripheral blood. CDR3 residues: CASSLQKRQGGFYGYTF. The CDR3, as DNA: TGTGCCAGCAGCCTTCAAAAACGCCAGGGGGGTTTCTATGGCTACACCTTC.